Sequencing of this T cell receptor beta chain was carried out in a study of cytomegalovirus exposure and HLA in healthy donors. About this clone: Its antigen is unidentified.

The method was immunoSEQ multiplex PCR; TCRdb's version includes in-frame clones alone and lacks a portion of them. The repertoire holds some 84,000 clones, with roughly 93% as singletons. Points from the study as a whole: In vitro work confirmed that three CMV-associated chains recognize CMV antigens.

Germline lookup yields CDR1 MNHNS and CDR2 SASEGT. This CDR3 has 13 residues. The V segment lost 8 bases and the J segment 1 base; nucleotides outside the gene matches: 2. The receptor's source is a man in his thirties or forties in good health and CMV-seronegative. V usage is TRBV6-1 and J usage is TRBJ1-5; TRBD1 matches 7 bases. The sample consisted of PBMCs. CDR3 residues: CASGGQSNQPQHF. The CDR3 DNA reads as TGTGCCAGCGGGGGACAGAGCAATCAGCCCCAGCATTTT.